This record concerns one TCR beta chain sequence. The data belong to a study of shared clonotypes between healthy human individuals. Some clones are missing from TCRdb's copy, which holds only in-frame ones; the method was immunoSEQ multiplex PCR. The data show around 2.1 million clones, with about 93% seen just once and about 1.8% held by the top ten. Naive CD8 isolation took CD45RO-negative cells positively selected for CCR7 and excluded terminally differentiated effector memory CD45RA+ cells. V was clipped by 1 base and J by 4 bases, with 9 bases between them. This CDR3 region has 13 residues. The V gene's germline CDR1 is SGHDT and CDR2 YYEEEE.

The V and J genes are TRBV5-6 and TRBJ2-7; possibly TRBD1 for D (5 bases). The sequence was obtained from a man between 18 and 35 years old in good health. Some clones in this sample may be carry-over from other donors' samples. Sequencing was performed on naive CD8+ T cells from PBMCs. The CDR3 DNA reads TGTGCCAGCAGCTTGCGGCAGGGTTACGAGCAGTACTTC. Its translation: CASSLRQGYEQYF. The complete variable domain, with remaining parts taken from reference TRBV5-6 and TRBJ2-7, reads DAGVTQSPTHLIKTRGQQVTLRCSPKSGHDTVSWYQQALGQGPQFIFQYYEEEERQRGNFPDRFSGHQFPNYSSELNVNALLLGDSALYLCASSLRQGYEQYFGPGTRLTVT.